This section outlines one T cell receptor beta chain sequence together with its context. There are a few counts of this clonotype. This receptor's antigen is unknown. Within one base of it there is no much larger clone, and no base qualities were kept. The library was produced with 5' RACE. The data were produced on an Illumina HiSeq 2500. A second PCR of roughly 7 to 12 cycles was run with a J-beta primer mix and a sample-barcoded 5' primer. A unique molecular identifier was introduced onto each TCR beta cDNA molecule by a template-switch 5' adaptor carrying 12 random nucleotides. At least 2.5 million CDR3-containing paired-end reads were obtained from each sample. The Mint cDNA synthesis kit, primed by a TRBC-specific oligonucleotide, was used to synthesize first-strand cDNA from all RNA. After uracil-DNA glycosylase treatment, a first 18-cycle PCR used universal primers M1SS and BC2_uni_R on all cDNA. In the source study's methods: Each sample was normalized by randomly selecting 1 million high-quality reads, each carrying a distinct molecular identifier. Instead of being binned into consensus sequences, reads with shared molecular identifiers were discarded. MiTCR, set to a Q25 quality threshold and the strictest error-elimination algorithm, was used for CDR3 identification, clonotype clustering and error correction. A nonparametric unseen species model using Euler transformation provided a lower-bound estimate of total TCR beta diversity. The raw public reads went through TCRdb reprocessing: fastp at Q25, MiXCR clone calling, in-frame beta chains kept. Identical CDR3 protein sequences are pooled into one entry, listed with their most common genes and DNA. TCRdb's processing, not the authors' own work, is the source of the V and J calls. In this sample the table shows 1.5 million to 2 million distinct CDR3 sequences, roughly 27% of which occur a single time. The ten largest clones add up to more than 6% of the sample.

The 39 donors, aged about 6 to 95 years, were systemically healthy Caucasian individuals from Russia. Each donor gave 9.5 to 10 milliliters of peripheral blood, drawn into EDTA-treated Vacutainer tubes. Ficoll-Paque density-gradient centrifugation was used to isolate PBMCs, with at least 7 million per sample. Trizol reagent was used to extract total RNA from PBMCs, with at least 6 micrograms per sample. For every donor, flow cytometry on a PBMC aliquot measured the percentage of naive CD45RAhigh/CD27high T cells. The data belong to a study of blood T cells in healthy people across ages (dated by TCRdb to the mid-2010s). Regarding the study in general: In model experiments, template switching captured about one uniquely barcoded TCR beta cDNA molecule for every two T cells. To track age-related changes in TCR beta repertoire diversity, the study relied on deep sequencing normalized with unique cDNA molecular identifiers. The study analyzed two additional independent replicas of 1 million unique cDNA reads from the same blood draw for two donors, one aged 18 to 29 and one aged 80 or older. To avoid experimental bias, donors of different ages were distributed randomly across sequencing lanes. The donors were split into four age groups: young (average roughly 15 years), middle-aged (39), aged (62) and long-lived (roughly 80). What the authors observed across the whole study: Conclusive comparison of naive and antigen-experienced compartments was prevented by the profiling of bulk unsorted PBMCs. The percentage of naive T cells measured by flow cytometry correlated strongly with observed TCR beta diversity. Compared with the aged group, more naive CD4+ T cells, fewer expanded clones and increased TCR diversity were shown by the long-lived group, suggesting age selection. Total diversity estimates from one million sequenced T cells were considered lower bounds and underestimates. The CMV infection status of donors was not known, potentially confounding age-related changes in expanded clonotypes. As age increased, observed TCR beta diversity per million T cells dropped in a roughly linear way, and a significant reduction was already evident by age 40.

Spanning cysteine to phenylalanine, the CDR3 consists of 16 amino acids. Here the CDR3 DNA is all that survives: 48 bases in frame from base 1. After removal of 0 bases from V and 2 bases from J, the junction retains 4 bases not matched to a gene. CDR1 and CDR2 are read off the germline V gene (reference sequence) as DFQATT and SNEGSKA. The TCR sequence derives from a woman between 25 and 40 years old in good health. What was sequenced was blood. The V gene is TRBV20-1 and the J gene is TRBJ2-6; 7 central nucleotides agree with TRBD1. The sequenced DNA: TGCAGTGCTAGAGACTCCACAGGGGCTGGGGCCAACGTCCTGACTTTC. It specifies CSARDSTGAGANVLTF.